These T cell receptor beta chains were read from a single sample in a study of tumor-infiltrating lymphocytes in oesophageal squamous cell carcinoma. In TCRdb, the PCR reads were re-called with MiXCR into one record per CDR3 protein. The data hold under 20,000 distinct CDR3 sequences, with approximately 45% observed a single time. Sequenced sample: normal esophageal tissue next to the tumor. These receptors were collected from a female donor with esophageal squamous cell carcinoma. The CDR3 runs from the conserved cysteine through the conserved F or W. The order of the fields is clone size, V gene, D gene, J gene, CDR3 DNA, CDR3 protein. A D gene is named only where the DNA matches it firmly. Rows may omit the clone size; those that give it use once, few, many or a size class.

abundance: NA; v_gene: TRBV20-1; d_gene: TRBD1; j_gene: TRBJ2-7; CDR3nt: TGCAGTGCTAGCGGAGGGACAGGGGACGTAGGCGAGCAGTACTTC; CDR3aa: CSASGGTGDVGEQYF
abundance: NA; v_gene: TRBV7-9; d_gene: NA; j_gene: TRBJ2-2; CDR3nt: TGTGCCAGCAGCTTAATAGCGAACACCGGGGAGCTGTTTTTT; CDR3aa: CASSLIANTGELFF
abundance: medium-sized; v_gene: TRBV12-3/TRBV12-4; d_gene: NA; j_gene: TRBJ1-2; CDR3nt: TGTGCCAGCAGTTTTTTTGCTAACTATGGCTACACCTTC; CDR3aa: CASSFFANYGYTF
abundance: many; v_gene: TRBV19; d_gene: TRBD1; j_gene: TRBJ2-1; CDR3nt: TGTGCCAGTACCAGGCGAGGGACAGGTTACAATGAGCAGTTCTTC; CDR3aa: CASTRRGTGYNEQFF
abundance: NA; v_gene: TRBV7-8; d_gene: NA; j_gene: TRBJ2-3; CDR3nt: TGTGCCAGCAGCTTAGGTTCGGGCGGCACCGGGGGCACAGATACGCAGTATTTT; CDR3aa: CASSLGSGGTGGTDTQYF
abundance: medium-sized; v_gene: TRBV7-2; d_gene: NA; j_gene: TRBJ2-7; CDR3nt: TGTGCCAGCAGCCAGATCGCCTACGAGCAGTACTTC; CDR3aa: CASSQIAYEQYF
abundance: NA; v_gene: TRBV2; d_gene: NA; j_gene: TRBJ1-3; CDR3nt: TGTGCCAGCAGTGAGCAGGGAGGTGGTTCTGGAAACACCATATATTTT; CDR3aa: CASSEQGGGSGNTIYF
abundance: medium-sized; v_gene: TRBV28; d_gene: NA; j_gene: TRBJ2-3; CDR3nt: TGTGCCAGCAGTTTACCCCCGAATACGCAGTATTTT; CDR3aa: CASSLPPNTQYF
abundance: few; v_gene: TRBV7-2; d_gene: TRBD1; j_gene: TRBJ2-5; CDR3nt: TGTGCCAGCAGCTTATCCCGACAGGGACAAGAGACCCAGTACTTC; CDR3aa: CASSLSRQGQETQYF
abundance: NA; v_gene: TRBV7-8; d_gene: NA; j_gene: TRBJ2-4; CDR3nt: TGTGCCAGCAGCTCCCTAACCTATCAGCCCCAGCATTTC; CDR3aa: CASSSLTYQPQHF
abundance: NA; v_gene: TRBV7-4; d_gene: NA; j_gene: TRBJ2-1; CDR3nt: TGTGCCAGCACCGGGCAGGGGTACAATGAGCAGTTCTTC; CDR3aa: CASTGQGYNEQFF
abundance: NA; v_gene: TRBV7-6; d_gene: NA; j_gene: TRBJ2-1; CDR3nt: TGTGCCAGCAGCGCGGACACTTCGAGCTCCTACAATGAGCAGTTCTTC; CDR3aa: CASSADTSSSYNEQFF
abundance: few; v_gene: TRBV7-3; d_gene: TRBD1; j_gene: TRBJ2-1; CDR3nt: TGTGCCAGCAGCTTAAATCTGGACAGGGGCTCCGATGAGCAGTTCTTC; CDR3aa: CASSLNLDRGSDEQFF
abundance: NA; v_gene: TRBV19; d_gene: NA; j_gene: TRBJ1-5; CDR3nt: TGTGCCAGTGGCCCCCCACAGAGGGATCAGCCCCAGCATTTT; CDR3aa: CASGPPQRDQPQHF
abundance: NA; v_gene: TRBV6-1; d_gene: TRBD1; j_gene: TRBJ1-1; CDR3nt: TGTGCCAGCGCTCGATGGACAGGGGGGACTGAAGCTTTCTTT; CDR3aa: CASARWTGGTEAFF
abundance: once; v_gene: TRBV29-1; d_gene: NA; j_gene: TRBJ1-4; CDR3nt: TGCAGCGTCCTTCGTGACACGGATGAAAAACTGTTTTTT; CDR3aa: CSVLRDTDEKLFF
abundance: medium-sized; v_gene: TRBV6-1; d_gene: NA; j_gene: TRBJ1-1; CDR3nt: TGTGCCAGCAATTACCAACAGGGAAACACTGAAGCTTTCTTT; CDR3aa: CASNYQQGNTEAFF
abundance: NA; v_gene: TRBV27; d_gene: NA; j_gene: TRBJ2-5; CDR3nt: TGTGCCAGCAGTTTAGGTCGGGAAGAGACCCAGTACTTC; CDR3aa: CASSLGREETQYF
abundance: NA; v_gene: TRBV11-2; d_gene: NA; j_gene: TRBJ2-3; CDR3nt: TGTGCCAGCAGCCACGGCCGGGGGAGGGGGGGCACAGATACGCAGTATTTT; CDR3aa: CASSHGRGRGGTDTQYF
abundance: NA; v_gene: TRBV7-9; d_gene: NA; j_gene: TRBJ2-3; CDR3nt: TGTGCCAGCAGCTTTTTTGCGGGAAGCACAGATACGCAGTATTTT; CDR3aa: CASSFFAGSTDTQYF
abundance: medium-sized; v_gene: TRBV7-3; d_gene: TRBD1; j_gene: TRBJ2-3; CDR3nt: TGTGCCAGCAGCTTAACACCGGGACAGACCACAGATACGCAGTATTTT; CDR3aa: CASSLTPGQTTDTQYF
abundance: NA; v_gene: TRBV24-1; d_gene: NA; j_gene: TRBJ2-3; CDR3nt: TGTGCCACCAGTTTTTCCTCCGCCACAGATACGCAGTATTTT; CDR3aa: CATSFSSATDTQYF
abundance: NA; v_gene: TRBV6-1; d_gene: NA; j_gene: TRBJ2-7; CDR3nt: TGTGCCAGCAGTGAAGCAGGTATAGGGCTAAGCTCCTACAATGAGCAGTACTTC; CDR3aa: CASSEAGIGLSSYNEQYF